A selection of T cell receptor beta chains follows, all from one sample in a study of T cell repertoires in cytomegalovirus infection. Their recognized antigens are unknown. MiXCR, applied by TCRdb to the reads, yields one record per CDR3 protein. Counted here are a few hundred thousand distinct CDR3 sequences, more than 30% occurring once; the ten biggest clones make up around a sixth. Material: cultured PBMCs, obtained from culture after CMV antigen stimulation. Source of these receptors: a human donor in good health (CMV status not recorded). Some clones in this sample may be carry-over from other donors' samples. Both conserved end residues are part of each CDR3. D genes are given only for firm matches. Size is omitted from some rows. Given values are once, few, many or a class for expanded clones.

j_call | d_call | clone_size | v_call | cdr3_nt | cdr3_aa
TRBJ2-1 | TRBD2 | - | TRBV9 | TGTGCCAGCAGCGAGCGGGAAAATGAGCAGTTCTTC | CASSERENEQFF
TRBJ2-2 | - | few | TRBV6-6 | TGTGCCAGCAGTTACCCTGAGGACGCCACAGACTCGAACACCGGGGAGCTGTTTTTT | CASSYPEDATDSNTGELFF
TRBJ1-1 | - | many | TRBV7-2 | TGTGCCAGCAGCCCCGTATTGAACACTGAAGCTTTCTTT | CASSPVLNTEAFF
TRBJ2-6 | TRBD1 | many | TRBV7-2 | TGTGCCAGCAGCGACCGGACAGGGGGGGCCAACGTCCTGACTTTC | CASSDRTGGANVLTF
TRBJ2-1 | TRBD1 | few | TRBV24-1 | TGTGCCACCAGTGATGCGGGGCAGGGGGCGCGGAATGAGCAGTTCTTC | CATSDAGQGARNEQFF
TRBJ1-2 | - | - | TRBV5-4 | TGTGCCAGCTGGGGGGGCAGGGAACAGATCTATGGCTACACCTTC | CASWGGREQIYGYTF
TRBJ2-1 | TRBD1 | - | TRBV6-2/TRBV6-3 | TGTGCCAGCAGTTACACCCCAGGGGGTCTCTACAATGAGCAGTTCTTC | CASSYTPGGLYNEQFF
TRBJ2-1 | - | - | TRBV7-6 | TGTGCCAGCAGCGAGGGACCCACCTCCTATTACAATGAGCAGTTCTTC | CASSEGPTSYYNEQFF
TRBJ1-4 | TRBD1 | - | TRBV2 | TGTGCCAGCAGAGCCGGGACAGGGAATGAAAAACTGTTTTTT | CASRAGTGNEKLFF
TRBJ1-1 | TRBD1 | few | TRBV12-5 | TGTGCTAGTGGTTTACGACAGGGCTACGACACTGAAGCTTTCTTT | CASGLRQGYDTEAFF
TRBJ2-3 | TRBD1 | - | TRBV5-4 | TGTGCCAGCAGCCATGACAGGGGCACAGATACGCAGTATTTT | CASSHDRGTDTQYF
TRBJ2-4 | TRBD1 | - | TRBV5-6 | TGTGCCAGCAGCTCGAGGACAGGCACTCTTGCCAAAAACATTCAGTACTTC | CASSSRTGTLAKNIQYF
TRBJ2-5 | TRBD1 | - | TRBV7-3 | TGTGCCAGCAGCCTTACCGGGACAGGTTTTCAAGAGACCCAGTACTTC | CASSLTGTGFQETQYF
TRBJ2-7 | - | - | TRBV14 | TGTGCCAGCAGCCTTATCGAACGGGATAGCTCCTACGAGCAGTACTTC | CASSLIERDSSYEQYF
TRBJ1-1 | - | - | TRBV4-1 | TGCGCCAGCAGTCTTAACCCAGGAGACACTGAAGCTTTCTTT | CASSLNPGDTEAFF
TRBJ2-1 | TRBD2 | - | TRBV20-1 | TGCAGTGCTAGAGATACGCCCCGCGGGAGTTCAGATGAGCAGTTCTTC | CSARDTPRGSSDEQFF
TRBJ2-3 | - | few | TRBV7-2 | TGTGCCAGCAGCCAGCAGACAGATACGCAGTATTTT | CASSQQTDTQYF
TRBJ2-1 | - | few | TRBV11-2 | TGTGCCAGCAGGAATATGGTGGCGGGCCTACAGTTCTTC | CASRNMVAGLQFF
TRBJ2-7 | TRBD2 | - | TRBV7-2 | TGTGCCGGCAGCTTAGCGACTAGCGGGAGGTACGAGCAGTACTTC | CAGSLATSGRYEQYF
TRBJ1-2 | - | many | TRBV7-2 | TGTGCCAGCAGCTTAGTTCCGTTCTATGGCTACACCTTC | CASSLVPFYGYTF
TRBJ2-3 | TRBD2 | - | TRBV7-2 | TGTGCCAGCAGCTTTCTAGCGGGGGCGTATGATACGCAGTATTTT | CASSFLAGAYDTQYF
TRBJ2-5 | TRBD1 | - | TRBV7-2 | TGTGCCAGCAGCGACGGACAGGGGGGGACCCAGTACTTC | CASSDGQGGTQYF
TRBJ1-4 | TRBD1 | - | TRBV27 | TGTGCCAGCCGACGGACAGGGATTAATGAAAAACTGTTTTTT | CASRRTGINEKLFF
TRBJ2-1 | - | many | TRBV7-6 | TGTGCCAGCAGCTTAGAGGGACTGAGCTCCTACAATGAGCAGTTCTTC | CASSLEGLSSYNEQFF
TRBJ1-6 | - | few | TRBV24-1 | TGTGCCACCAGTGAGGATGGTCATTCACCCCTCCACTTT | CATSEDGHSPLHF
TRBJ1-1 | - | - | TRBV19 | TGTGCCACGATAGTGAACACTGAAGCTTTCTTT | CATIVNTEAFF
TRBJ1-5 | - | many | TRBV12-3/TRBV12-4 | TGTGCCAGCAGTCGGGATGTTTTCAATCAGCCCCAGCATTTT | CASSRDVFNQPQHF
TRBJ1-3 | - | many | TRBV7-2 | TGTGCCAGCAGCCTCGAAGGGTTTCTCTCTGGAAACACCATATATTTT | CASSLEGFLSGNTIYF
TRBJ2-1 | TRBD2 | - | TRBV7-2 | TGTGCCAGCAGCTTCCGGACGGGACTATTCTACAATGAGCAGTTCTTC | CASSFRTGLFYNEQFF
TRBJ2-1 | - | few | TRBV12-3/TRBV12-4 | TGTGCCAGCAGCTCCCGAAGCGGAGGGACTTCTGAGCAGTTCTTC | CASSSRSGGTSEQFF
TRBJ2-5 | - | few | TRBV7-3 | TGTGCCAGCGCGCATGGACTGAATCAAGAGACCCAGTACTTC | CASAHGLNQETQYF
TRBJ2-1 | TRBD2 | many | TRBV7-6 | TGTGCCAGCAGCTTAAGTGCGGGAGGAAATGAGCAGTTCTTC | CASSLSAGGNEQFF
TRBJ2-3 | TRBD2 | few | TRBV28 | TGTGCCAGCAGTCCTACCTCCGGGCGGCGCGGGAGGGGTGGTCCCACAGATACGCAGTATTTT | CASSPTSGRRGRGGPTDTQYF
TRBJ2-1 | - | - | TRBV6-1 | TGTGCCAGCAGCTTTTTCCAAGCGGATTCCTACAATGAGCAGTTCTTC | CASSFFQADSYNEQFF
TRBJ2-7 | - | few | TRBV6-2/TRBV6-3 | TGTGCCAGCAGTTTCCTGGGGACGGACTCCTACGAGCAGTACTTC | CASSFLGTDSYEQYF
TRBJ1-1 | - | - | TRBV7-9 | TGTGCCATCAGAAAAAACGGTGAAGCTTTCTTT | CAIRKNGEAFF
TRBJ2-5 | TRBD1 | - | TRBV7-3 | TGTGCCAGCAGCCCTGACAGGGACGAGACCCAGTACTTC | CASSPDRDETQYF
TRBJ2-7 | - | - | TRBV6-5 | TGTGCCAGCAGCTCCAGGATAGCAACAGGGATGAAAACTTACGAGCAGTACTTC | CASSSRIATGMKTYEQYF
TRBJ2-1 | - | - | TRBV11-2 | TGTGCCAGCAGCTTAGTCCGCGCGTATAGCTCCTACAATGAGCAGTTCTTC | CASSLVRAYSSYNEQFF
TRBJ2-7 | TRBD2 | few | TRBV7-3 | TGTGCCAGCAGCTTTGCTAGCGGGAGACCTCCGAAGGGGATCTACGAGCAGTACTTC | CASSFASGRPPKGIYEQYF
TRBJ2-3 | TRBD2 | - | TRBV27 | TGTGCCAGTCTAGCGGCCCCCTCTGGAGATACGCAGTATTTT | CASLAAPSGDTQYF
TRBJ2-5 | TRBD2 | - | TRBV20-1 | TGCAGTGCTAGAGATCTTTTGGGTAGACTAGCGACATCACAAGAGACCCAGTACTTC | CSARDLLGRLATSQETQYF
TRBJ2-4 | TRBD1 | - | TRBV6-6 | TGTGCCAGCAGTCGGGACAGGGGAAACATTCAGTACTTC | CASSRDRGNIQYF
TRBJ2-1 | - | few | TRBV19 | TGTGCCACCCAAGCGAGGGCCCAATACAATGAGCAGTTCTTC | CATQARAQYNEQFF
TRBJ2-7 | TRBD2 | many | TRBV6-2/TRBV6-3 | TGTGCCAGCAGTTACGGGACTAGCGGCTACGAGCAGTACTTC | CASSYGTSGYEQYF
TRBJ2-1 | TRBD2 | many | TRBV6-4 | TGTGCCAGCAGTGCCTCCCAGAGCGGGGACTACAATGAGCAGTTCTTC | CASSASQSGDYNEQFF
TRBJ2-3 | TRBD1 | few | TRBV7-2 | TGTGCCAGCAGCAGGTGGGACAGGGGCACAGATACGCAGTATTTT | CASSRWDRGTDTQYF
TRBJ2-1 | - | - | TRBV29-1 | TGCAGCGTTGGCCGATTTGGCAATGAGCAGTTCTTC | CSVGRFGNEQFF
TRBJ2-3 | - | few | TRBV7-2 | TGTGCCAGCAGCCCCCAAGACAGGGATACGCAGTATTTT | CASSPQDRDTQYF
TRBJ2-1 | - | - | TRBV2 | TGTGCCAGCCTTTTGTATAATGAGCAGTTCTTC | CASLLYNEQFF
TRBJ1-1 | - | few | TRBV5-1 | TGCGCCAGCAGCTTGGAGGGTGGGCTCATCGGGAGGACTGAAGCTTTCTTT | CASSLEGGLIGRTEAFF
TRBJ1-5 | TRBD1 | - | TRBV6-6 | TGTGCCACCGCGGGGGGGACAGGGATTCAGCCCCAGCATTTT | CATAGGTGIQPQHF
TRBJ1-2 | - | few | TRBV29-1 | TGCAGCGTTGTCAGGGAGGGCTATGGCTACACCTTC | CSVVREGYGYTF
TRBJ2-1 | TRBD2 | few | TRBV5-4 | TGTGCCAGCAGCTCGGGGGAGGGAGGGCCCTACAATGAGCAGTTCTTC | CASSSGEGGPYNEQFF